The clone carrying this TCR beta chain appeared a single time. CDR3 size: 14 residues. The J segment lost 6 bases and the V segment lost 5 bases, leaving 7 bases of the junction unmatched. Looked up from germline, CDR1 is MNHNY and CDR2 is SVGAGI (reference sequence). The source of the sample is a study of cytomegalovirus exposure and HLA in healthy donors. Background on the study: Unique TCRs from HLA-typed donors, 70 million to 85 million of them, were held in an early data release.

60 Vbeta and 13 Jbeta primers were used in PCR. Original handling: In a later analysis, around 10 million of some 80 million unique beta chains occurred in at least two donors. Profiled with immunoSEQ multiplex PCR; TCRdb holds only in-frame clones, not every one. The DNA gave D and trimming, while V, J and clone size come from that table. The sample lists 75,000 to 90,000 clones, more than 60% occurring once. The chain recombines TRBV6-6 with TRBJ1-5, with TRBD1 matching 7 bases. The source of this sequence is a human donor in good health. The sample was PBMCs. This CDR3 is CASSNHRGGQPQHF. The CDR3 DNA sequence: TGTGCCAGCAGTAACCACAGGGGAGGTCAGCCCCAGCATTTT.